The clone carrying this T cell receptor beta chain was recorded at least ten times. The antigen is not known. The source of the sample is a study of prognosis after radiotherapy for stage I lung cancer. Study background: Tumors proved to be squamous cell carcinoma in 6 to 8 patients and represented adenocarcinoma in approximately twelve. A few patients developed distant metastases (median 7 months) after radiotherapy; 15 showed no significant progression. Points from the study as a whole: After stereotactic body radiation therapy, patients with later distant metastases showed lower Shannon entropy.

It was by two-round multiplex PCR that TCR beta CDR3 was amplified from genomic DNA. Amplification during the initial PCR round employed primers specific to each TRBV and TRBJ gene. MiXCR, applied by TCRdb to the multiplex PCR reads, yields one record per CDR3 protein. The sample lists about 14,000 distinct CDR3 sequences; around a third were seen once. The specimen was PBMCs, collected before or after stereotactic body radiation therapy (not recorded which). This clonotype was obtained from a donor over 45 with non-small cell lung cancer.

The CDR3 coding sequence is TGCAGTGCCCCGCGCCGTTCTGGGGTAAACATTCAGTACTTC. Residues: CSAPRRSGVNIQYF. This sequence joins TRBV20-1 and TRBJ2-4; D is undetermined. The V gene lost 6 bases and the J gene lost 6 bases, with 18 bases spanning the gap. There are 14 residues in the CDR3. The germline CDR1 and CDR2 sequences are DFQATT and SNEGSKA (reference sequence).